Shown below are 21 T cell receptor beta chains from a single sample sequenced in a study of cytotoxic CD8 clonotypes in ibrutinib-treated CLL. TCRdb's copy holds only in-frame clones and misses some; the assay was immunoSEQ multiplex PCR. The repertoire holds about 89,000 clones, around 73% seen once, with about 34% in the top ten. The specimen was PBMCs, collected after 12 months of ibrutinib treatment. These TCRs come from a human donor with chronic lymphocytic leukemia.

This clone came up a few times. CDR3 amino acids: CASFPGQGPQGTQYF. The CDR3 bases are TGCGCCAGCTTTCCGGGACAGGGGCCTCAGGGGACCCAGTACTTC. The chain carries TRBV10-2 and TRBJ2-5, with TRBD1 matching over 10 bases. CDR3 length equals 15 residues. Germline-derived CDR1 and CDR2 are WSHSY and SAAADI. With V trimmed by 8 bases and J by 7 bases, 13 bases remained unmatched.

This chain connects TRBV29-1 to TRBJ2-7, with D perhaps being TRBD1 or TRBD2 (5 bases each). The germline gives CDR1 SQVTM, CDR2 ANQGSEA. CDR3 length equals 12 residues. V lost 1 base and J lost 7, with 11 bases in between. As DNA, the CDR3 is TGCAGCGTTGAAGGGGGGACCCTGGAGCAGTACTTC. As protein: CSVEGGTLEQYF.

This rearrangement joins TRBV7-2 to TRBJ1-5; a weak D match, TRBD1 (5 bases). Germline V CDR1 and CDR2: SGHTA, FQGNSA. V lost 5 bases to trimming and J lost 7 bases, with 15 bases between them. The CDR3 length is 14 residues. The CDR3 protein is CASSLSKGNQPQHF. The CDR3 DNA reads as TGTGCCAGCAGCCTCTCTAAGGGGAACCAGCCCCAGCATTTT.

This clone occurred a few times. The CDR3: CASTQPTGATEAFF. Written as DNA, the CDR3 is TGTGCCAGCACCCAACCGACAGGAGCCACTGAAGCTTTCTTT. The chain employs TRBV7-2 and TRBJ1-1, with a tentative D call TRBD1 (6 bases). This CDR3 has 14 amino acids. V shed 7 bases and J shed 4 bases, with 16 bases lying between them. Germline CDR1 is SGHTA and CDR2 is FQGNSA.

The V gene is TRBV2, the J gene TRBJ2-1; 10 positions match TRBD2. CDR3 length: 14 residues. V shed 10 bases, J shed 6 bases, and the junction held 9 bases outside the gene matches. From germline, CDR1 is SNHLY and CDR2 FYNNEI. CDR3 sequence reads: CAIHGLAVSNEQFF. Here the CDR3 DNA reads TGTGCCATCCACGGACTAGCGGTTTCCAATGAGCAGTTCTTC.

The chain uses TRBV29-1 and TRBJ2-5; 9 bases agree with TRBD1. The V gene's germline CDR1 is SQVTM and CDR2 ANQGSEA. The ends lost 5 bases at V and 3 bases at J; junction bases unmatched: 7. This CDR3 contains 14 residues. The CDR3 bases are TGCAGCGTTTCAGCTGGGACAGGGAAAGAGACCCAGTACTTC. This translates into CSVSAGTGKETQYF.

The CDR3 DNA is TGTGCCAGCAGCTTAAGAGGACTAGCGGGGGGGCATGGAGATACGCAGTATTTT. Protein product: CASSLRGLAGGHGDTQYF. The genes are TRBV7-3 and TRBJ2-3, with TRBD2 matching over 15 bases. V dropped 1 base and J dropped 5; count of bases not matched to a gene: 7. CDR1 is SGHTA, CDR2 FQGTGA, per germline. CDR3 length: 18 amino acids.

This chain connects TRBV27 to TRBJ2-5; 9 bases fit TRBD2. The CDR3 totals 14 residues. Germline assignment: CDR1 MNHEY and CDR2 SMNVEV (reference sequence). The V and J ends lost 4 bases and 2 bases, in that order; junction bases with no gene match: 2. This CDR3 is CASSWAGGQETQYF. CDR3 nucleotides: TGTGCCAGCAGTTGGGCGGGGGGGCAAGAGACCCAGTACTTC.

The rearrangement links TRBV5-8 to TRBJ2-7; 10 bases map to TRBD1. Unmatched junction bases numbered 13, after V lost 4 bases and J lost 3 bases. The germline CDR1 and CDR2 sequences are SGHTS and YDEGEE. The CDR3 totals 17 residues. CDR3 residues: CASSRDRGRLKSYEQYF. CDR3 DNA: TGTGCCAGCAGCCGAGACAGGGGGCGCCTCAAAAGCTACGAGCAGTACTTC.

The chain links TRBV5-1 to TRBJ2-7, with 10 bases fitting TRBD1. The ends lost 0 bases at V and 2 bases at J; junction bases unmatched: 5. In germline, CDR1 is SGHRS, CDR2 YFSETQ. This CDR3 spans 16 amino acids. CDR3: CASSLGAGQGTYEQYF. The CDR3 DNA follows: TGCGCCAGCAGCTTGGGGGCGGGACAGGGGACCTACGAGCAGTACTTC.

This clone was seen only once. CDR3 sequence: CASSSKTGTGDEEQYF. The CDR3 nucleotides read TGTGCCAGCAGCTCCAAGACCGGGACAGGGGATGAGGAGCAGTACTTC. The chain has TRBV11-3 and TRBJ2-7, with 10 positions matching TRBD1. The CDR3 consists of 16 residues. The V and J ends lost 4 bases and 7 bases, in that order; junction bases with no gene match: 13. Germline CDR1 is SGHNT and CDR2 is YENEEA.

This sequence joins TRBV6-6 and TRBJ1-2; D is unresolved. Germline values: CDR1 MNHNY, CDR2 SVGAGI (reference sequence). V lost 4 bases and J lost 5, with 8 bases in between. This CDR3 has 12 residues. In nucleotides, the CDR3 is TGTGCCAGCAGTTCTGGAGGGTATGGCTACACCTTC. This gives the protein CASSSGGYGYTF.

V usage is TRBV7-9 and J usage is TRBJ2-7; D call uncertain. The CDR3 contains 12 residues. Germline assignment: CDR1 SEHNR and CDR2 FQNEAQ (reference sequence). The V end was cut by 4 bases, the J end by 3 bases, with 7 bases between. CDR3 residues: CASSSLYYEQYF. The CDR3 bases are TGTGCCAGCAGCTCCCTGTACTACGAGCAGTACTTC.

This rearrangement joins TRBV29-1 to TRBJ2-3; D not resolved. The CDR3 loop spans 12 amino acids. V lost 1 base and J 0 bases, leaving 2 bases between the germline ends. Germline V gene sequence: CDR1 SQVTM, CDR2 ANQGSEA. The CDR3, as DNA: TGCAGCGTTGAAGGTAGCACAGATACGCAGTATTTT. Its protein is CSVEGSTDTQYF.

This chain links TRBV18 with TRBJ2-3, with D tentatively TRBD2 (6 bases). The germline V gene has CDR1 KGHSH and CDR2 LQKENI. V shed 1 base and J shed 2 bases, with 13 bases lying between them. This CDR3 region has 16 residues. The DNA for the CDR3 is TGTGCCAGCTCACCACAAAGGGTAGCGGCCACAGATACGCAGTATTTT. Translation gives CASSPQRVAATDTQYF. Full variable domain (missing parts from reference TRBV18 and TRBJ2-3): NAGVMQNPRHLVRRRGQEARLRCSPMKGHSHVYWYRQLPEEGLKFMVYLQKENIIDESGMPKERFSAEFPKEGPSILRIQQVVRGDSAAYFCASSPQRVAATDTQYFGPGTRLTVL.

This clone was detected ten times or more. The chain links TRBV6-6 to TRBJ1-5, with 8 bases that match TRBD1. CDR3 size: 14 residues. The V and J ends lost 5 bases and 7 bases, in that order; junction bases with no gene match: 7. Germline V gene sequence: CDR1 MNHNY, CDR2 SVGAGI (reference sequence). The CDR3 DNA reads as TGTGCCAGCAGTAACCAGGGGGCCAGACAGCCCCAGCATTTT. This sequence encodes CASSNQGARQPQHF.

V gene TRBV29-1 combines with J gene TRBJ1-2; D may be TRBD1 (5 bases). V was pared by 4 bases and J by 4 bases, with 7 bases between. CDR3 length equals 11 residues. Germline lookup yields CDR1 SQVTM and CDR2 ANQGSEA. The CDR3 region has the DNA TGCAGCGTTGGGGGGTCCTATGGCTACACCTTC. Its translation: CSVGGSYGYTF.

V gene TRBV5-4 combines with J gene TRBJ1-1; D is possibly TRBD1 (5 bases). Germline V gene data show CDR1 as SGHNT and CDR2 as YYREEE (reference sequence). The CDR3 contains 15 residues. Trimming removed 1 base at V and 2 bases at J, with 12 bases between. CDR3 in DNA: TGTGCCAGCAGCTTGCCGAAAGGGGAAAACACTGAAGCTTTCTTT. Its translation: CASSLPKGENTEAFF.

This clone was observed a single time. V and J are TRBV27 and TRBJ2-5; TRBD2 might be the D (6 bases). The DNA end is a closer match to TRBJ2-7, so the J assignment may be wrong. The CDR3 covers 15 residues. Looked up from germline, CDR1 is MNHEY and CDR2 is SMNVEV (reference sequence). The chain's CDR3 is CASSFGAGLSYEQYF. The DNA of the CDR3 is TGTGCCAGCAGTTTTGGAGCCGGACTATCCTACGAGCAGTACTTC.

Comment on this clone: At one end, the junction sequence differs from germline, possibly due to a read error. The genes are TRBV27 and TRBJ1-1, with no clear D. This CDR3 is built from 13 residues. Per germline, CDR1 MNHEY and CDR2 SMNVEV (reference sequence). The CDR3 loop reads CASSLSGETEAFF. CDR3 sequence (DNA): TGTGCCAGCAGTCTATCGGGTGAAACTGAAGCTTTCTTT.

J is TRBJ2-7 and V is TRBV7-2; D is undetermined. This CDR3 has 14 residues. V dropped 7 bases and J dropped 5 bases, with 18 bases sitting between them. In germline, CDR1 is SGHTA, CDR2 FQGNSA. The CDR3 loop is CASTRGYIIDEQYF. The CDR3 DNA reads TGTGCCAGCACCCGAGGCTACATTATCGACGAGCAGTACTTC.